This T cell receptor (beta chain) was sequenced for a study of blood T cell repertoires in COVID-19. Background on the study: The study drew acute and convalescent COVID-19 samples from the United States, Italy and Spain.

Participants, about 18 to 100 years old, spanned fewer than 30 US areas. CDR1 is LNHDA, CDR2 SQIVND, per germline (reference sequence). The CDR3 extends over 15 amino acids. V was pared by 5 bases and J by 3 bases, with 7 bases of the junction left unmatched. Assay used: immunoSEQ multiplex PCR; TCRdb lists only in-frame clones, some missing. The repertoire holds about 440,000 clones, roughly 85% seen once, with about 2.1% in the top ten. The sequencing input was PBMCs or T cells enriched from blood (not recorded which). This receptor was identified in a woman between 18 and 29 years old with acute COVID-19. The V gene is TRBV19, the J gene TRBJ2-7; TRBD1 aligns across 10 bases. In DNA form, the CDR3 reads TGTGCCAGTAGTCCGGGGACAGGGGACTTCTACGAGCAGTACTTC. Translation gives CASSPGTGDFYEQYF.